This is a list of T cell receptor beta chains from one sample in a study of T cell responses to AZD1222 COVID-19 vaccine. Sequenced by immunoSEQ multiplex PCR; TCRdb stores in-frame clones only, minus some. The table shows 180,000 or so clones, with roughly 91% occurring only once. Sequenced material: peripheral blood, taken 28 days after the second AZD1222 dose. These receptors were obtained from an adult who received the AZD1222 COVID-19 vaccine. Each CDR3 is given without its conserved first and last residue.

j_call v_call cdr3_length cdr3_aa
TRBJ2-7 TRBV12-3/TRBV12-4 10 ASSLAGTEQY
TRBJ2-7 TRBV7-9 10 ASSLLGYEQY
TRBJ2-5 TRBV6-2/TRBV6-3 13 ASSYGQVARETQY
TRBJ2-5 TRBV4-2 14 ASSQVAAGGGETQY
TRBJ1-3 TRBV6-6 14 ASSVRQGKVGNTIY
TRBJ1-1 TRBV30 13 AWIANNGAGTEAF
TRBJ1-2 TRBV11-2 13 ASSLEQRPFYGYT
TRBJ1-1 TRBV6-5 13 ASSSRLKGDTEAF
TRBJ1-5 TRBV28 14 ASSSPGQTNNQPQH
TRBJ1-5 TRBV28 13 ASSLADRVDQPQH
TRBJ1-2 TRBV6-6 14 ASSYSRLDSNYGYT
TRBJ2-1 TRBV5-1 13 ASRPDLGSYNEQF
TRBJ2-3 TRBV5-1 18 ASSLELAGGRSTSTDTQY
TRBJ2-3 TRBV4-2 15 ASSQDITSGRTDTQY
TRBJ2-2 TRBV19 16 ASGGLAGGPRGTGELF
TRBJ2-1 TRBV10-2 14 ASRSSGGAGFNEQF
TRBJ1-1 TRBV6-4 12 ASSATAWGTEAF
TRBJ1-1 TRBV6-5 11 ASSYLPSTEAF
TRBJ1-1 TRBV19 15 ASSIRGPRLVNTEAF
TRBJ2-5 TRBV11-1 14 ASSLGQGRGEETQY
TRBJ1-5 TRBV18 13 ASSPGGLGNQPQH
TRBJ2-7 TRBV7-9 12 ASSLGRGNHEQY
TRBJ2-1 TRBV15 13 ATSRGLASDNEQF
TRBJ2-3 TRBV19 12 ASRLGLAGDTQY
TRBJ1-1 TRBV6-5 12 ASSLGTGGTEAF